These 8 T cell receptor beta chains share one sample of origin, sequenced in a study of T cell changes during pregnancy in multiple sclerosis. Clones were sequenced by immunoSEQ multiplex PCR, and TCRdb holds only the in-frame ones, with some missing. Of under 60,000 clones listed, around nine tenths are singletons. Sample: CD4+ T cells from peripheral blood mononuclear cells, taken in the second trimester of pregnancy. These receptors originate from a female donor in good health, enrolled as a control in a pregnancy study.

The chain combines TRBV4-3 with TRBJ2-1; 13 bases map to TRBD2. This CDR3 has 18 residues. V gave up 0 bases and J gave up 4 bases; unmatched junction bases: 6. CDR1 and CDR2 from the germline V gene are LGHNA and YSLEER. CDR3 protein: CASSQERTSGGHYNEQFF. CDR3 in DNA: TGCGCCAGCAGCCAAGAGAGGACTAGCGGGGGCCATTACAATGAGCAGTTCTTC.

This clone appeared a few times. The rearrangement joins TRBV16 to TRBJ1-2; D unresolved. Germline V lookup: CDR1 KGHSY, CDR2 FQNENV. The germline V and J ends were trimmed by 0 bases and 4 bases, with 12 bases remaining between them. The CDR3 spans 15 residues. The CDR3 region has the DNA TGTGCCAGCAGCCAATCGCGTGTTGAAATCTATGGCTACACCTTC. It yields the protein CASSQSRVEIYGYTF.

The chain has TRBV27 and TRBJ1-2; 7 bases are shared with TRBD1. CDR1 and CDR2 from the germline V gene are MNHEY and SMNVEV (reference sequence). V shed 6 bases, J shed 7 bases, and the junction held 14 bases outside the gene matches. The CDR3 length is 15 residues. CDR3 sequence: CASRLQGGFSTGYTF. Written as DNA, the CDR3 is TGTGCCAGCAGACTGCAGGGGGGATTTTCAACTGGCTACACCTTC.

CDR3 nucleotide sequence: TGTGCCAGCAGCTTATCCACAGGGATCACCTACGAGCAGTACTTC. This gives the protein CASSLSTGITYEQYF. The chain links TRBV11-1 to TRBJ2-7, with a weak D call TRBD1 (6 bases). V gave up 2 bases and J gave up 2 bases, with 13 bases separating them. The CDR3 loop spans 15 amino acids. From germline, CDR1 is SGHAT and CDR2 FQDESV (reference sequence). Combining the CDR3 with reference TRBV11-1 and TRBJ2-7 gives the whole variable domain EAEVAQSPRYKITEKSQAVAFWCDPISGHATLYWYRQILGQGPELLVQFQDESVVDDSQLPKDRFSAERLKGVDSTLKIQPAELGDSAMYLCASSLSTGITYEQYFGPGTRLTVT.

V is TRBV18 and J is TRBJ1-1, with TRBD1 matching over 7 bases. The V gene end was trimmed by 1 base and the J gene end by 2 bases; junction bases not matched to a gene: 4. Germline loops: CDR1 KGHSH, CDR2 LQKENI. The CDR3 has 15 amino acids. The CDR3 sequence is CASSPRTGPNTEAFF. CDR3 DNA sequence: TGTGCCAGCTCACCACGGACAGGACCTAACACTGAAGCTTTCTTT.

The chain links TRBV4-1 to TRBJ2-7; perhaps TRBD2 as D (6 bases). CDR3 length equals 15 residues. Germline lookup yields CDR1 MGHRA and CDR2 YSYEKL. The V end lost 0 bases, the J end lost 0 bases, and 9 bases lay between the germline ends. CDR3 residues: CASSQEAGLSYEQYF. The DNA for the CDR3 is TGCGCCAGCAGCCAAGAGGCGGGGCTCTCCTACGAGCAGTACTTC.

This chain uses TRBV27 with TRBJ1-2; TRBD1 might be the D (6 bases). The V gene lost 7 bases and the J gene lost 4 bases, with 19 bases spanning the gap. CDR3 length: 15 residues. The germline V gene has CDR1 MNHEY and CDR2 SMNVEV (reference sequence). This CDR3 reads CASKGTRVSGYGYTF. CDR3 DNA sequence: TGTGCCAGCAAAGGGACAAGGGTATCAGGCTATGGCTACACCTTC.

The CDR3 DNA reads as TGCGCCAGCAGCCCTTACGTCGGGGGGAATCCAACAGATACGCAGTATTTT. Translation: CASSPYVGGNPTDTQYF. The genes are TRBV4-3 and TRBJ2-3, with 7 nucleotides matching TRBD2. V lost 4 bases and J lost 3; bases outside the gene matches: 13. The CDR3 has 17 residues. Germline values: CDR1 LGHNA, CDR2 YSLEER.